This TCR beta chain was identified in a study of early stage breast cancer tumors. Whole-study findings and limits: Unsorted bulk genomic DNA sequencing lacked pairing and functional marker data. Most shared enriched TCRB sequences were commonly generated ones.

Per germline, CDR1 SEHNR and CDR2 FQNEAQ (reference sequence). The CDR3 covers 14 residues. V lost 6 bases to trimming and J lost 2 bases; unmatched junction nucleotides: 4. As for this clone: Its specificity is unknown.

The method was immunoSEQ multiplex PCR; TCRdb's version includes in-frame clones alone and lacks a portion of them. The sample has approximately 54,000 clones, 78% seen once; the top ten hold roughly 3.4%. The V call is TRBV7-9, the J call TRBJ2-1; TRBD1 agrees at 7 bases. Sequencing was performed on blood. The sequence was collected from a person aged 35 to 50 with breast cancer. CDR3 sequence (DNA): TGTGCCAGCAGGCAGACAGGGACCTACAATGAGCAGTTCTTC. Amino acids: CASRQTGTYNEQFF. Together with reference TRBV7-9 and TRBJ2-1, the CDR3 gives the full variable domain: DTGVSQNPRHKITKRGQNVTFRCDPISEHNRLYWYRQTLGQGPEFLTYFQNEAQLEKSRLLSDRFSAERPKGSFSTLEIQRTEQGDSAMYLCASRQTGTYNEQFFGPGTRLTVL.